This entry features one TCR beta chain sequence. The data stem from a study of blood T cell repertoires in COVID-19. Study at large: The study drew acute and convalescent COVID-19 samples from the United States, Italy and Spain. T cells, B-cell-depleted T cells, or PBMCs supplied cDNA or gDNA.

CDR3 size: 13 residues. V was clipped by 7 bases and J by 7 bases; unmatched bases: 6. Authors' processing steps: How many nucleated cells were present was estimated from reference gene primer amplification. Profiled with immunoSEQ multiplex PCR; TCRdb holds only in-frame clones, not every one. For V, J and clone size, that table is used; D and trimming come from the DNA. The sample holds 15,000 to 20,000 clones, around 82% seen once. The sample was peripheral blood. The gene calls are TRBV12-3 or TRBV12-4 and TRBJ1-5; TRBD1 agrees at 8 bases. The source is a man in his sixties with active or convalescent COVID-19. CDR3 coding DNA: TGTGCCAGCACCCAGGGGGCAGGGCAGCCCCAGCATTTT. Protein sequence: CASTQGAGQPQHF.